This T cell receptor (beta chain) was identified during a study of T-cell memory formation after mild COVID-19. Overall study results and limits: Memory sampled before infection contained some responding clones, suggesting cross-reactive memory joined.

Germline values: CDR1 MNHEY, CDR2 SVGAGI. The CDR3 sequence is 16 residues long. V gave up 6 bases and J gave up 1 base; unmatched junction bases: 11. TCRdb itself ran the 5' RACE reads through MiXCR, one entry per CDR3 protein. This sample has hundreds of thousands of distinct CDR3 sequences, with 28% found just once. As regards this clonotype: Its antigen is not known.

This TCR was recovered from an adult woman who had mild COVID-19 (a few samples of this study predate the infection). Cell type and time point are not known. Sequencing was carried out using PBMCs or a T cell subset sorted from them (not recorded which). The gene calls are TRBV6-5 and TRBJ2-5; 7 bases map to TRBD1. CDR3 sequence: CASSKGQTLSQETQYF. DNA for the CDR3: TGTGCCAGCAGCAAGGGACAGACACTTTCCCAAGAGACCCAGTACTTC.